This TCR beta chain is from a study of blood T cell repertoires in COVID-19. The V end was cut by 4 bases, the J end by 3 bases, with 6 bases between. CDR1 and CDR2 (germline): SGHTA, FQGNSA. This CDR3 comprises 12 residues. In the study's own analysis: Researchers report that nucleated cell counts were estimated from reference gene primer amplification. Generated by immunoSEQ multiplex PCR, the TCRdb table keeps only in-frame clones and is missing some. That table is the source of V, J and clone size, and D and trimming were worked out from the DNA. In the table there are under 50,000 clones, 80% to 90% of which are singletons.

This chain connects TRBV7-2 to TRBJ1-2; no definite D call. The sequenced sample consisted of peripheral blood. This TCR derives from a human donor in a cohort sampled during active COVID-19. CDR3 protein: CASSYQYYGYTF. As DNA, the CDR3 is TGTGCCAGCAGCTACCAGTACTATGGCTACACCTTC.